This paragraph reports one TCR beta chain. Which antigen it targets is not known. No quality values exist for individual bases; no much larger clone is one base distant. The CDR3 regions of human TCRbeta chains were subjected to immunosequencing. The authors processed their data as follows. TCRs in the repertoires were compared against a reference library of SARS-CoV-2-specific TCRs that had been generated with the MIRA antigen-specificity platform. Breadth meant the fraction of unique TCRs that were SARS-CoV-2-associated, whereas depth meant the fraction of total T cells that were SARS-CoV-2-associated. Using the MIRA data, each spike-specific TCR was assigned both to the spike region to which the TCR was reactive and to a CD4 or CD8 class. Log10-transformed breadth and depth values were compared by one-way ANOVA with Sidak's multiple comparisons tests. This immuneACCESS table, as held by TCRdb, lists in-frame sequences with V and J called but not all clones. Of the missing ones, under half trace to an unresolved V gene in checked studies; the others have no known cause. That table gives V, J and clone size, and the DNA gave D and trimming. The table for this sample lists 240,000 or so clones; approximately 95% of them were counted only once. 0.55% of the sample belongs to the ten largest clones.

From the germline V gene, CDR1 is SGHRS and CDR2 is YFSETQ. From cysteine to phenylalanine, the CDR3 is 13 amino acids long. CDR3 DNA is the only sequence kept; it has 39 bases, read in frame from the first base. V lost 4 bases and J lost 1 base; the stretch between them is 8 bases long. In the paper's terms, the time point label means: baseline before first vaccination. Vaccinee samples were obtained from the UK trials COV001 and COV002, which included a single-blind randomized controlled phase 2/3 trial of AZD1222 (ChAdOx1 nCoV-19) in healthy adults. For TCRbeta chain sequencing, PBMC samples from trial participants were taken at day 0 and at day 28 after the second dose. The data belong to a study of T cell responses to AZD1222 COVID-19 vaccine (dated by TCRdb to about 2021). In terms of the full investigation: Because spike-specific TCR depth and breadth did not differ between the two schedules, AZD1222 recipients who got a second dose at roughly 4 weeks were pooled with those who got a second dose at roughly 12 weeks. TCR sequencing was performed for about 240 trial participants, of whom some 200 were given two doses of AZD1222 and around 25 were given two doses of MenACWY control vaccine. Trial participants were enrolled into age subgroups of 18-55, 56-69 and 70-plus years, which contained around 150, 28 and 57 TCR-sequenced participants, respectively. Paper-wide results and their limitations: Because no day 14 peak-response samples were available, repertoires were characterized only after the peak T cell response. Conclusions about previously exposed vaccinees are limited, since just a handful of AZD1222 recipients were seropositive for SARS-CoV-2 at baseline. Most participants were white British and females outnumbered males, and the authors suggested that clonal diversity may have been underestimated. Vaccine-associated CD4 TCRs spanned the whole spike protein, with dominant responses in regions 160-218 and 743-854. A significant rise in spike-specific TCR breadth and depth was observed after two AZD1222 doses relative to day 0 and relative to MenACWY recipients. Nearly half of unique spike-specific TCRs reportedly recognized epitopes outside regions mutated in the B.1.351 and B.1.1.7 variants. In the small 56-69-year group, the increase in depth fell short of significance, most likely because of low power.

The material sequenced was peripheral blood, taken on day 0 of AZD1222 vaccination. The receptor was derived from an adult in good health. The V gene is TRBV5-1 and the J gene is TRBJ1-1; a tentative D match to TRBD1 spans 6 bases. CDR3 sequence: CASSQGGNTEAFF. The nucleotide sequence is TGCGCCAGCAGCCAAGGGGGGAACACTGAAGCTTTCTTT. Where the CDR3 stops, the reference TRBV5-1 and TRBJ1-1 genes take over; the full variable domain is KAGVTQTPRYLIKTRGQQVTLSCSPISGHRSVSWYQQTPGQGLQFLFEYFSETQRNKGNFPGRFSGRQFSNSRSEMNVSTLELGDSALYLCASSQGGNTEAFFGQGTRLTVV.